These 17 T cell receptor beta chains originate from one sample sequenced in a study of blood T cells in healthy people across ages. The second PCR ran about 6 to 12 cycles with a sample-barcoded 5' primer and J-beta primers. TCRdb passed the 5' RACE reads through MiXCR, listing each CDR3 protein once. The sample shows more than 1,400,000 distinct CDR3 sequences, 42% of them seen only once. Sequencing was carried out using blood. The receptors derive from a woman younger than 35 in good health.

J is TRBJ2-2 and V is TRBV25-1; D not certain. CDR1 is MGHDK and CDR2 is SYGVNS in the germline V gene. The CDR3 consists of 13 residues. V shed 6 bases and J shed 5 bases, with 10 bases lying between them. The CDR3 protein is CASRLRVTGELFF. The CDR3 nucleotides read TGTGCCAGCAGACTCAGAGTTACCGGGGAGCTGTTTTTT. Using reference TRBV25-1 and TRBJ2-2 for the parts outside the CDR3, the full variable domain is EADIYQTPRYLVIGTGKKITLECSQTMGHDKMYWYQQDPGMELHLIHYSYGVNSTEKGDLSSESTVSRIRTEHFPLTLESARPSHTSQYLCASRLRVTGELFFGEGSRLTVL.

This clonotype was seen a handful of times. The chain combines TRBV5-1 with TRBJ1-6; 9 bases fit TRBD1. Per germline, CDR1 SGHRS and CDR2 YFSETQ. The CDR3 extends over 14 amino acids. Trimming took 3 bases from V and 8 from J; bases not matched to a gene: 3. CDR3 loop: CASSWDREDSPLHF. The DNA of the CDR3 is TGCGCCAGCAGCTGGGACAGGGAGGATTCACCCCTCCACTTT.

CDR3 sequence (DNA): TGTGCCACCAGTGAGGCCAGGACGGTTGTGGATGAGCAGTTCTTC. It encodes CATSEARTVVDEQFF. The rearrangement links TRBV24-1 to TRBJ2-1; D call uncertain. Trimming removed 4 bases at V and 8 bases at J, with 17 bases between. The CDR3 has 15 residues. Looked up from germline, CDR1 is KGHDR and CDR2 is SFDVKD.

The chain joins TRBV6-1 to TRBJ2-1; 7 nucleotides agree with TRBD1. V shed 11 bases and J 10 bases; nucleotides not matched to a gene: 14. This CDR3 is 13 amino acids long. Looked up from germline, CDR1 is MNHNS and CDR2 is SASEGT. CDR3 sequence (DNA): TGTGCCGCAACCAGGGACAGCAATAGGGAGCAGTTCTTC. It translates to CAATRDSNREQFF.

The chain joins TRBV6-2 or TRBV6-3 to TRBJ2-1; D is perhaps TRBD2 (5 bases). The CDR3 length is 15 residues. V dropped 6 bases and J dropped 4 bases, with 16 bases sitting between them. CDR1 and CDR2 (germline): MNHEY, SVGEGT. The CDR3 nucleotides read TGTGCCAGCAGCCGCAGAGATTGGGAGTACAATGAGCAGTTCTTC. It encodes CASSRRDWEYNEQFF.

This clonotype has a handful of counts. This sequence joins TRBV28 and TRBJ1-2, with TRBD1 identical over 10 bases. J lost 8 bases, V lost 8 bases, and 11 bases had no gene match. The germline V gene has CDR1 MDHEN and CDR2 SYDVKM. The CDR3 is made up of 14 amino acids. The CDR3 region has the DNA TGTGCCAGCCTACTTGACAGGGGGCTCGGCGGCTACACCTTC. Protein product: CASLLDRGLGGYTF.

V gene TRBV5-1 combines with J gene TRBJ1-5; D possibly corresponds to TRBD1 (6 bases). The CDR3 extends over 17 amino acids. The V gene's germline CDR1 is SGHRS and CDR2 YFSETQ. Trimming shortened V by 0 bases and J by 0 bases, and 13 bases separated the two germline ends. CDR3 coding DNA: TGCGCCAGCAGCTTGGGATCGACAGGAAATAGCAATCAGCCCCAGCATTTT. Encoded protein: CASSLGSTGNSNQPQHF.

With regard to this clonotype: This sequence may be a read error, since a much larger clone differs from it by one base. The CDR3 region has the DNA TGCATCGTAGCTGATCTAAGGGAGACCCAGTACTTC. This codes for CIVADLRETQYF. The chain recombines TRBV29-1 with TRBJ2-5; unclear D gene. Germline CDR1 and CDR2: SQVTM and ANQGSEA. CDR3 length: 12 residues.

The rearrangement uses TRBV3-1 and TRBJ1-2; D gene unclear. Trimming left V 4 bases short and J 10 bases short, with 13 bases between. The CDR3 runs to 12 residues. Germline V gene sequence: CDR1 LGHDT, CDR2 YNNKEL (reference sequence). The CDR3 DNA reads TGTGCCAGCAGCCTCCGGGGAGGGTACTACACCTTC. It yields the protein CASSLRGGYYTF.

J is TRBJ2-3 and V is TRBV19; perhaps TRBD1 as D (7 bases). V was trimmed by 5 bases and J by 1 base, leaving 22 bases between them. The CDR3 contains 18 residues. The germline gives CDR1 LNHDA, CDR2 SQIVND (reference sequence). CDR3 residues: CASSLRVPGGTGTDTQYF. The CDR3 nucleotides are TGTGCCAGTAGTCTTAGGGTCCCAGGGGGGACCGGCACAGATACGCAGTATTTT.

The rearrangement links TRBV27 to TRBJ2-6; 8 bases fit TRBD1. This CDR3 has 16 amino acids. CDR1 is MNHEY and CDR2 is SMNVEV in the germline V gene (reference sequence). V shed 5 bases and J 0 bases; nucleotides not matched to a gene: 3. CDR3 loop: CASSIDRGSGANVLTF. The CDR3 DNA reads TGTGCCAGCAGTATCGACAGGGGCTCTGGGGCCAACGTCCTGACTTTC. Looking up the rest from reference TRBV27 and TRBJ2-6 gives the full variable domain: EAQVTQNPRYLITVTGKKLTVTCSQNMNHEYMSWYRQDPGLGLRQIYYSMNVEVTDKGDVPEGYKVSRKEKRNFPLILESPSPNQTSLYFCASSIDRGSGANVLTFGAGSRLTVL.

The chain uses TRBV27 and TRBJ1-2; D uncertain. The germline V and J ends were trimmed by 6 bases and 1 base, with 12 bases remaining between them. This CDR3 spans 14 amino acids. The germline CDR1 and CDR2 sequences are MNHEY and SMNVEV (reference sequence). The CDR3 reads CASSRSGFNYGYTF. The CDR3 DNA is TGTGCCAGCAGCAGGTCTGGTTTTAACTATGGCTACACCTTC.

CDR3 nucleotide sequence: TGTGCCACCAGTGACCCCGGCCCCCCCGAGACCCAGTACTTC. It codes for CATSDPGPPETQYF. This chain connects TRBV24-1 to TRBJ2-5; D unresolved. In germline, CDR1 is KGHDR, CDR2 SFDVKD. This CDR3 contains 14 residues. Trimming took off 4 bases at V and 5 bases at J, with 13 bases between the two ends.

The rearrangement links TRBV7-6 to TRBJ2-1, with 13 nucleotides matching TRBD2. J gave up 2 bases and V 5 bases, and 3 bases lay outside the gene matches. The CDR3 runs 16 residues. Germline V CDR1 and CDR2: SGHVS, FNYEAQ. This CDR3 is CASSTGTSGTYNEQFF. The DNA for the CDR3 is TGTGCCAGCAGCACCGGGACTAGCGGGACCTACAATGAGCAGTTCTTC.

The CDR3 coding sequence is TGTGCCAGTATAACGGGGGGGTTGGGGACTGAAGCTTTCTTT. Translated: CASITGGLGTEAFF. The chain links TRBV19 to TRBJ1-1, with D maybe TRBD1 (5 bases). This CDR3 has 14 amino acids. Germline V gene data show CDR1 as LNHDA and CDR2 as SQIVND (reference sequence). Trimming pared 7 bases from V and 5 bases from J, leaving 17 bases between.

Many counts were recorded for this clonotype. V and J are TRBV3-1 and TRBJ2-7; no firm D call. The V and J ends lost 3 bases and 3 bases respectively, with 6 bases between them. The CDR3 has 12 residues. Germline V CDR1 and CDR2: LGHDT, YNNKEL (reference sequence). DNA of the CDR3: TGTGCCAGCAGCCAGAGAGGCTACGAGCAGTACTTC. It is translated as CASSQRGYEQYF.

The V gene is TRBV7-2, the J gene TRBJ2-2; 9 bases line up with TRBD2. Germline assignment: CDR1 SGHTA and CDR2 FQGNSA. There are 15 residues in the CDR3. V trimming: 5 bases; J trimming: 4 bases; junction bases outside the gene matches: 5. CDR3: CASSPSGTGTGELFF. Here the CDR3 DNA reads TGTGCCAGCAGCCCTAGCGGGACGGGCACCGGGGAGCTGTTTTTT.